This TCR beta chain was identified in a study of blood T cell repertoires in COVID-19. Sequenced by immunoSEQ multiplex PCR; TCRdb stores in-frame clones only, minus some. The table lists tens of thousands of clones, more than 75% of them singletons. Germline assignment: CDR1 MDHEN and CDR2 SYDVKM. The CDR3 runs to 13 residues. The V end was cut by 3 bases, the J end by 1 base, with 6 bases between. The clonotype was recovered from a man aged 55 to 70 with active or convalescent COVID-19. The V gene is TRBV28, the J gene TRBJ1-1; perhaps TRBD1 as D (5 bases). Sequenced input: peripheral blood. CDR3 bases: TGTGCCAGCAGTTTGGGGGGGAACACTGAAGCTTTCTTT. Translating it yields CASSLGGNTEAFF.